The 10 T cell receptor beta chains reported below all come from one sample, sequenced in a study of cytomegalovirus exposure and HLA in healthy donors. TCRdb keeps only in-frame clones here, not all; method: immunoSEQ multiplex PCR. The sample carries 100,000 to 150,000 clones, roughly 89% recorded once. The sample was PBMCs. The receptor source for this set is a woman between 18 and 30 years old in good health and CMV-seronegative.

The chain links TRBV7-3 to TRBJ2-5, with D tentatively TRBD1 (5 bases). V shed 5 bases and J shed 1 base, with 8 bases lying between them. The CDR3 totals 13 residues. Germline V gives CDR1 SGHTA, CDR2 FQGTGA. The CDR3 protein is CASSHDSQETQYF. The CDR3 region has the DNA TGTGCCAGCAGCCACGACAGCCAAGAGACCCAGTACTTC.

This sequence joins TRBV4-3 and TRBJ1-4, with D perhaps TRBD1 (6 bases). The CDR3 consists of 18 residues. CDR1 is LGHNA, CDR2 YSLEER, per germline. V lost 3 bases and J 3 bases, leaving 20 bases between the germline ends. The CDR3 protein is CASSQGGTGASSNEKLFF. CDR3 DNA: TGCGCCAGCAGCCAGGGGGGGACGGGGGCCTCCTCTAATGAAAAACTGTTTTTT.

J is TRBJ1-4 and V is TRBV25-1; 11 positions agree with TRBD1. The CDR3 consists of 14 residues. CDR1 MGHDK and CDR2 SYGVNS come from the germline V gene. After removal of 7 bases from V and 8 bases from J, the junction contained 6 bases not matched to a gene. The CDR3 is CASIGDRGGEKLFF. CDR3 in DNA: TGTGCCAGCATTGGGGACAGGGGGGGAGAAAAACTGTTTTTT.

This chain joins TRBV30 and TRBJ1-5, with a weak D call TRBD1 (6 bases). The V end lost 4 bases, the J end lost 7 bases, and 14 bases lay between the germline ends. This CDR3 is 13 amino acids long. Germline V CDR1 and CDR2: GTSNPN, SVGIG (reference sequence). Here the CDR3 reads CAWNPGAGQPQHF. The CDR3 DNA follows: TGTGCCTGGAACCCAGGGGCCGGGCAGCCCCAGCATTTT.

The J gene is TRBJ2-1, the V gene TRBV5-1; 10 bases agree with TRBD1. With 4 bases clipped from V and 8 bases from J, the junction kept 6 bases outside the gene matches. The CDR3 sequence is 14 residues long. Germline V CDR1 and CDR2: SGHRS, YFSETQ. CDR3 residues: CASSMTGGIDEQFF. The CDR3 DNA follows: TGCGCCAGCAGCATGACAGGGGGCATCGATGAGCAGTTCTTC.

The chain couples TRBV7-2 to TRBJ1-2, with a weak D call TRBD1 (5 bases). CDR3 size: 14 residues. Trimming cost V 3 bases and J 5 bases, with 13 bases left between them. The V gene's germline CDR1 is SGHTA and CDR2 FQGNSA. CDR3 DNA sequence: TGTGCCAGCAGCTTCGACCACGGGACTTATGGCTACACCTTC. Translation gives CASSFDHGTYGYTF.

The chain couples TRBV18 to TRBJ1-3; possibly TRBD1 for D (5 bases). Trimming took 3 bases from V and 0 from J, leaving 18 bases between them. The CDR3 covers 18 residues. Per the germline V gene, CDR1 is KGHSH and CDR2 is LQKENI. CDR3 amino acids: CASSPWGLFKSSGNTIYF. The CDR3, as DNA: TGTGCCAGCTCACCGTGGGGACTCTTTAAGAGCTCTGGAAACACCATATATTTT.

The genes are TRBV28 and TRBJ2-1; 9 positions match TRBD2. The germline V gene encodes CDR1 MDHEN and CDR2 SYDVKM. The CDR3 length is 15 residues. V lost 2 bases to trimming and J lost 7 bases; unmatched junction nucleotides: 6. DNA of the CDR3: TGTGCCAGCAGTTTAACCGGACTAGCGCGTAATGAGCAGTTCTTC. Translation: CASSLTGLARNEQFF. The whole variable domain, remainder taken from reference TRBV28 and TRBJ2-1, is DVKVTQSSRYLVKRTGEKVFLECVQDMDHENMFWYRQDPGLGLRLIYFSYDVKMKEKGDIPEGYSVSREKKERFSLILESASTNQTSMYLCASSLTGLARNEQFFGPGTRLTVL.

This clone was seen once. The chain couples TRBV7-2 to TRBJ2-7, with TRBD1 matching 8 bases. The CDR3 totals 16 residues. Trimming cost V 2 bases and J 3 bases; bases outside gene matches: 9. Germline V gives CDR1 SGHTA, CDR2 FQGNSA. Here the CDR3 reads CASSLTRQGSFYEQYF. In DNA form, the CDR3 reads TGTGCCAGCAGCTTAACGCGACAGGGGTCGTTCTACGAGCAGTACTTC.

This clone appeared a single time. The chain joins TRBV5-5 to TRBJ1-4; maybe TRBD1 (6 bases). This CDR3 is 14 amino acids long. The germline gives CDR1 SGHKS, CDR2 YYEKEE (reference sequence). V was cut by 3 bases and J by 10 bases, with 16 bases left in between. CDR3 in amino acids: CASSYGQSPGKLFF. The DNA of the CDR3 is TGTGCCAGCAGCTATGGACAGTCCCCAGGAAAACTGTTTTTT.